The 2 T cell receptor beta chains presented below share a single source sample, sequenced in a study of CD8+CD57+ T cells in acquired aplastic anemia. TCR beta VDJ and CDR3 were profiled, and genomic DNA was the template. One entry per CDR3 protein results from TCRdb running MiXCR on the reads. In the table there are 120,000 or so distinct CDR3 sequences, around 48% of which are singletons. The sample taken for sequencing was sorted CD4+, CD8+, or CD8+CD57+ T cells (not recorded which) from PBMCs. All receptors come from a human donor in good health, serving as a control.

V and J are TRBV20-1 and TRBJ2-7; 10 bases match TRBD2. Germline CDR1 is DFQATT and CDR2 is SNEGSKA (reference sequence). J was trimmed by 6 bases and V by 5 bases; bases with no gene match: 7. The CDR3 runs 13 residues. CDR3 region: CSALAGEASEQYF. CDR3 nucleotides: TGCAGTGCTCTAGCGGGAGAGGCCTCCGAGCAGTACTTC.

CDR3 region: CAISESNTGGRSNQPQHF. CDR3 DNA sequence: TGTGCCATCAGTGAGTCGAATACAGGGGGAAGGAGCAATCAGCCCCAGCATTTT. The chain uses TRBV10-3 and TRBJ1-5; 8 nucleotides agree with TRBD1. This CDR3 has 18 amino acids. Germline V CDR1 and CDR2: ENHRY, SYGVKD. The V and J ends lost 0 bases and 1 base, in that order; junction bases with no gene match: 8.